The clone carrying this T cell receptor beta chain came up once. Its antigen is undetermined. Trimming took off 4 bases at V and 0 bases at J, with 13 bases between the two ends. The germline gives CDR1 SGHRS, CDR2 YFSETQ. The CDR3 is made up of 15 amino acids. The source of the sample is a study of cytomegalovirus exposure and HLA in healthy donors. Study-wide context: Unique TCR beta sequences numbering 117 million came from around 180 million T cells in an earlier analysis. General study findings and limits: It was confirmed in vitro that three of the CMV-associated chains were specific for CMV antigens. Some V segments could not be told apart, so they were left out, TRBV6-2 and TRBV6-3 among them. After further analysis at a later stage, 16,951 TCR beta sequences were associated with HLA alleles at 0.05 false discovery rate.

PCR used 60 Vbeta primers and 13 Jbeta primers. Profiling relied on immunoSEQ multiplex PCR, and the TCRdb table lists in-frame clones only, not all of them. The sample shows about 190,000 clones, roughly 80% of them seen only once. V is TRBV5-1 and J is TRBJ1-2; D may be TRBD1 (6 bases). The specimen sequenced was PBMCs. The receptor's source is a woman aged 45 to 65 in good health and CMV-seronegative. The CDR3 sequence is CASSTGTTANYGYTF. For the CDR3, the DNA is TGCGCCAGCAGCACTGGGACAACAGCTAACTATGGCTACACCTTC.